A single sample is the source of the 20 T cell receptor beta chains below, sequenced in a study of T cells after yellow fever vaccination. TCRdb fed the 5' RACE reads into MiXCR, producing one record per CDR3 protein. The sample consists of 300,000 or so distinct CDR3 sequences, roughly 4.3% of them appearing once. Sample: PBMCs, taken 5 days after the yellow fever booster vaccination. Receptor source: a man aged 18 to 30 who received the YFV17D yellow fever vaccine.

This clonotype appeared a few times. This chain joins TRBV20-1 and TRBJ2-1; D not resolved. The V end was cut by 2 bases, the J end by 4 bases, with 9 bases between. CDR3 length: 13 amino acids. Germline V lookup: CDR1 DFQATT, CDR2 SNEGSKA (reference sequence). The CDR3 DNA reads as TGCAGTGCTAGATCGGACGGTTACAATGAGCAGTTCTTC. It encodes CSARSDGYNEQFF.

J is TRBJ2-1 and V is TRBV9; D ambiguous. V lost 2 bases to trimming and J lost 2 bases, with 14 bases between them. The CDR3 length is 16 residues. Germline V gives CDR1 SGDLS, CDR2 YYNGEE. The CDR3 loop reads CASSVSFFAAYNEQFF. The CDR3 nucleotides are TGTGCCAGCAGCGTCTCATTTTTCGCTGCCTACAATGAGCAGTTCTTC.

The DNA for the CDR3 is TGCGCCAGCAACCAAGACGGCTACGAGCAGTACTTC. Its translation: CASNQDGYEQYF. The chain is built from TRBV5-1 and TRBJ2-7; D gene uncertain. V was trimmed by 6 bases and J by 3 bases, leaving 10 bases between them. This CDR3 has 12 residues. Germline V lookup: CDR1 SGHRS, CDR2 YFSETQ.

V gene TRBV5-6 combines with J gene TRBJ1-2; D call uncertain. Trimming removed 2 bases at V and 2 bases at J, with 16 bases between. The CDR3 extends over 16 amino acids. Germline loops: CDR1 SGHDT, CDR2 YYEEEE. CDR3 nucleotides: TGTGCCAGCAGCTTTCACCCCTACCTGGAGAACTATGGCTACACCTTC. This gives the protein CASSFHPYLENYGYTF. Drawing the rest from reference TRBV5-6 and TRBJ1-2, the complete variable domain is DAGVTQSPTHLIKTRGQQVTLRCSPKSGHDTVSWYQQALGQGPQFIFQYYEEEERQRGNFPDRFSGHQFPNYSSELNVNALLLGDSALYLCASSFHPYLENYGYTFGSGTRLTVV.

This clonotype was counted a few times. This rearrangement joins TRBV7-6 to TRBJ2-5; possible D gene TRBD1, 5 bases. Germline V gene sequence: CDR1 SGHVS, CDR2 FNYEAQ. The germline V and J ends were trimmed by 0 bases and 0 bases, with 17 bases remaining between them. This CDR3 is built from 18 residues. In DNA, the CDR3 is TGTGCCAGCAGCTTAGCAGGGGTCCCAATAAGAGACCAAGAGACCCAGTACTTC. Amino acid sequence: CASSLAGVPIRDQETQYF.

In this sample, this clonotype turned up many times. The chain carries TRBV7-2 and TRBJ2-7; D might be TRBD2 (5 bases). Germline lookup yields CDR1 SGHTA and CDR2 FQGNSA. This CDR3 has 13 amino acids. Between the trimmed V and J ends, which lost 2 bases and 3 bases, there was a span of 8 bases. The CDR3 DNA sequence: TGTGCCAGCAGCTTATTTGCGGGCTACGAGCAGTACGTC. The encoded protein is CASSLFAGYEQYV.

This clonotype has at least ten counts. The rearrangement uses TRBV7-3 and TRBJ1-1; 9 nucleotides line up with TRBD1. Germline V gene sequence: CDR1 SGHTA, CDR2 FQGTGA. The V segment lost 3 bases and the J segment 5 bases; nucleotides outside the gene matches: 4. The CDR3 spans 14 residues. Here the CDR3 DNA reads TGTGCCAGCAGCTTGACAGGGGGAGGGACTGAAGCTTTCTTT. Translating it yields CASSLTGGGTEAFF.

This clonotype was seen a few times. The chain carries TRBV29-1 and TRBJ1-2; 9 bases agree with TRBD1. Germline V gene sequence: CDR1 SQVTM, CDR2 ANQGSEA. The junction had 6 bases not matched to a gene; V was cut back by 6 bases and J by 4 bases. The CDR3 is made up of 13 amino acids. In DNA form, the CDR3 reads TGCAGCGTACCGGACAGGGGCCCCTATGGCTACACCTTC. The encoded protein is CSVPDRGPYGYTF.

This clonotype has more than one count but fewer than ten. This sequence joins TRBV10-3 and TRBJ2-7; D is possibly TRBD1 or TRBD2 (5 bases each). The V end was cut by 10 bases, the J end by 3 bases, with 16 bases between. The germline gives CDR1 ENHRY, CDR2 SYGVKD. The CDR3 length is 13 residues. CDR3 nucleotide sequence: TGTGCCACCCGGTGGGGACCGTACTACGAGCAGTACTTC. This encodes CATRWGPYYEQYF.

The rearrangement links TRBV20-1 to TRBJ1-6; 7 bases fit TRBD1. CDR3 length equals 15 residues. Germline V gene lookup returns CDR1 DFQATT and CDR2 SNEGSKA (reference sequence). The J segment lost 9 bases and the V segment lost 1 base, leaving 9 bases of the junction unmatched. CDR3 sequence (DNA): TGCAGTGCTAGAGCACGGACAGGTTGGGTTTCACCCCTCCACTTT. It translates to CSARARTGWVSPLHF.

The chain carries TRBV7-2 and TRBJ1-1, with TRBD1 matching 7 bases. In germline, CDR1 is SGHTA, CDR2 FQGNSA. The CDR3 length is 13 residues. After removal of 2 bases from V and 7 bases from J, the junction contained 4 bases not matched to a gene. Here the CDR3 DNA reads TGTGCCAGCAGCTTAACAGGGGCGGGTGAAGCTTTCTTT. Residues: CASSLTGAGEAFF.

This clonotype was seen ten or more times. The chain employs TRBV20-1 and TRBJ1-5, with a weak D call TRBD1 (5 bases). V was clipped by 6 bases and J by 5 bases, with 14 bases between them. CDR3 length equals 13 residues. Germline CDR1 reads DFQATT; CDR2 reads SNEGSKA (reference sequence). The CDR3 is CSARQGGDQPQHF. The CDR3 coding sequence is TGCAGTGCAAGGCAGGGAGGAGATCAGCCCCAGCATTTT.

This clonotype was seen many times. The V and J genes are TRBV20-1 and TRBJ1-1; no clear D. CDR1 is DFQATT and CDR2 is SNEGSKA in the germline V gene (reference sequence). V lost 5 bases to trimming and J lost 5 bases, with 15 bases between them. The CDR3 totals 13 residues. The CDR3, as DNA: TGCAGTGCTTTCCCAGGAAGGTGGACTGAAGCTTTCTTT. Its protein is CSAFPGRWTEAFF.

The chain joins TRBV7-9 to TRBJ1-3, with D perhaps matching TRBD1 (5 bases). This CDR3 has 15 amino acids. The V gene lost 2 bases and the J gene lost 2 bases, with 10 bases spanning the gap. The V gene's germline CDR1 is SEHNR and CDR2 FQNEAQ (reference sequence). The CDR3 DNA sequence: TGTGCCAGCAGCTTAATGGGGGGTCCTGGAAACACCATATATTTT. This codes for CASSLMGGPGNTIYF.

The V gene is TRBV7-2, the J gene TRBJ2-1, with unresolved D. V was shortened by 1 base and J by 8 bases, with 9 bases between the two germline ends. Germline CDR1 SGHTA, CDR2 FQGNSA. The CDR3 loop spans 13 amino acids. The CDR3: CASSLVDGHEQFF. In DNA, the CDR3 is TGTGCCAGCAGCTTAGTAGATGGCCATGAGCAGTTCTTC.

Ten or more counts support this clonotype. This sequence joins TRBV6-4 and TRBJ2-3; perhaps TRBD1 as D (6 bases). Germline V gene lookup returns CDR1 MRHNA and CDR2 SNTAGT. CDR3 length: 17 amino acids. With 0 bases removed from V and 1 base from J, the gap between germline ends came to 14 bases. The CDR3 nucleotides read TGTGCCAGCAGTGACTCGAGTACGTCAGGGGGCACAGATACGCAGTATTTT. This translates into CASSDSSTSGGTDTQYF.

This clonotype was counted only a few times. The chain uses TRBV6-2 or TRBV6-3 and TRBJ1-6, with 7 positions matching TRBD1. The trim removed 6 bases at V and 10 bases at J, leaving 6 bases unmatched. CDR1 is MNHEY and CDR2 is SVGEGT in the germline V gene. The CDR3 extends over 13 amino acids. CDR3 DNA: TGTGCCAGCAGGAAAAGGACAGGCTCACCCCTCCACTTT. Protein product: CASRKRTGSPLHF.

The table lists this clonotype with many counts. The chain uses TRBV7-2 and TRBJ2-7, with 15 bases fitting TRBD2. Trimming at V came to 5 bases and at J to 7 bases, leaving 9 bases not matched to a gene. The CDR3 is made up of 16 amino acids. Germline-derived CDR1 and CDR2 are SGHTA and FQGNSA. The CDR3 DNA is TGTGCCAGCAGCGACGGAGGGACTAGCGGGGGGAGGGAGCAGTACTTC. It translates to CASSDGGTSGGREQYF.

The J gene is TRBJ2-3, the V gene TRBV5-1; no reliable D call. The germline V gene has CDR1 SGHRS and CDR2 YFSETQ. The CDR3 runs to 14 residues. V was clipped by 0 bases and J by 4 bases, with 9 bases between them. The CDR3 loop is CASSLGQLADTQYF. The CDR3 nucleotides are TGCGCCAGCAGCTTGGGGCAATTGGCAGATACGCAGTATTTT.

The J gene is TRBJ2-5, the V gene TRBV6-5; D is perhaps TRBD1 (6 bases). Germline values: CDR1 MNHEY, CDR2 SVGAGI. V lost 2 bases to trimming and J lost 5 bases, with 12 bases between them. This CDR3 comprises 14 residues. This chain's CDR3 is CASSYGHREETQYF. DNA for the CDR3: TGTGCCAGCAGTTACGGCCACAGGGAGGAGACCCAGTACTTC.